A selection of T cell receptor beta chains follows, all from one sample in a study of blood T cell repertoires in COVID-19. Some clones are missing from TCRdb's copy, which holds only in-frame ones; the method was immunoSEQ multiplex PCR. Counted here are some 210,000 clones, about four fifths occurring once; the ten biggest clones make up roughly 4.6%. The sequencing sample was made of peripheral blood. These receptors all stem from an older woman with active or convalescent COVID-19. Both conserved end residues are part of each CDR3. D genes are given only for firm matches. Clone size is not always given. Where it is, it says once, few, many or a class for expanded clones.

cdr3_length: 14; v_call: TRBV21-1; j_call: TRBJ1-2; clone_size: -; d_call: -; cdr3_aa: CASSKGGGNYGYTF; cdr3_nt: TGTGCCAGCAGCAAAGGAGGAGGGAACTATGGCTACACCTTC
cdr3_length: 16; v_call: TRBV9; j_call: TRBJ2-3; clone_size: -; d_call: TRBD2; cdr3_aa: CASSVIAGVGADTQYF; cdr3_nt: TGTGCCAGCAGCGTAATAGCGGGAGTAGGGGCAGATACGCAGTATTTT
cdr3_length: 15; v_call: TRBV6-6; j_call: TRBJ1-1; clone_size: -; d_call: TRBD1; cdr3_aa: CASSLNGGQSTEAFF; cdr3_nt: TGTGCCAGCAGTTTAAACGGGGGACAGTCCACTGAAGCTTTCTTT
cdr3_length: 15; v_call: TRBV6-5; j_call: TRBJ2-1; clone_size: -; d_call: TRBD2; cdr3_aa: CASSPRTGRGNEQFF; cdr3_nt: TGTGCCAGCAGTCCTCGGACTGGGAGGGGAAATGAGCAGTTCTTC
cdr3_length: 12; v_call: TRBV28; j_call: TRBJ1-2; clone_size: -; d_call: -; cdr3_aa: CASGGTTRGYTF; cdr3_nt: TGTGCCAGCGGGGGGACGACACGGGGCTACACCTTC
cdr3_length: 14; v_call: TRBV25-1; j_call: TRBJ2-5; clone_size: -; d_call: -; cdr3_aa: CASSDWVSGETQYF; cdr3_nt: TGTGCCAGCAGTGATTGGGTTTCGGGAGAGACCCAGTACTTC
cdr3_length: 15; v_call: TRBV2; j_call: TRBJ2-7; clone_size: -; d_call: -; cdr3_aa: CASSDGVGGNDKQYF; cdr3_nt: TGTGCCAGCAGTGACGGGGTAGGGGGTAATGATAAGCAGTACTTC
cdr3_length: 14; v_call: TRBV5-4; j_call: TRBJ2-7; clone_size: -; d_call: TRBD1; cdr3_aa: CASSRDRERPEQYF; cdr3_nt: TGTGCCAGCAGCCGAGACAGGGAACGACCCGAGCAGTACTTC
cdr3_length: 17; v_call: TRBV5-1; j_call: TRBJ2-1; clone_size: -; d_call: TRBD1; cdr3_aa: CASSLHRTGVFNNEQFF; cdr3_nt: TGCGCCAGCAGCCTACACCGGACAGGGGTTTTTAACAATGAGCAGTTCTTC
cdr3_length: 15; v_call: TRBV3-1/TRBV3-2; j_call: TRBJ2-2; clone_size: -; d_call: TRBD2; cdr3_aa: CASSPLLAPYGELFF; cdr3_nt: TGTGCCAGCAGCCCCCTACTAGCGCCCTACGGGGAGCTGTTTTTT
cdr3_length: 13; v_call: TRBV28; j_call: TRBJ2-1; clone_size: -; d_call: -; cdr3_aa: CASSPQGSSEQFF; cdr3_nt: TGTGCCAGCAGCCCTCAGGGGTCCAGCGAGCAGTTCTTC
cdr3_length: 17; v_call: TRBV5-1; j_call: TRBJ2-1; clone_size: -; d_call: TRBD2; cdr3_aa: CASSLPGTSGSINEQFF; cdr3_nt: TGCGCCAGCAGCTTACCCGGGACTAGCGGGAGTATCAATGAGCAGTTCTTC
cdr3_length: 15; v_call: TRBV5-6; j_call: TRBJ2-1; clone_size: once; d_call: -; cdr3_aa: CASSLQAGYHNEQFF; cdr3_nt: TGTGCCAGCAGCTTGCAGGCCGGCTACCACAATGAGCAGTTCTTC
cdr3_length: 14; v_call: TRBV25-1; j_call: TRBJ2-7; clone_size: -; d_call: -; cdr3_aa: CASSGSGEVYEQYF; cdr3_nt: TGTGCCAGCAGTGGGTCTGGGGAGGTCTACGAGCAGTACTTC
cdr3_length: 15; v_call: TRBV28; j_call: TRBJ1-2; clone_size: -; d_call: -; cdr3_aa: CASSSTGYSDYGYTF; cdr3_nt: TGTGCCAGCAGTAGTACAGGGTATAGCGACTATGGCTACACCTTC
cdr3_length: 14; v_call: TRBV7-9; j_call: TRBJ1-5; clone_size: -; d_call: -; cdr3_aa: CASSSGGAGQPQHF; cdr3_nt: TGTGCCAGCAGCTCGGGGGGGGCTGGTCAGCCCCAGCATTTT
cdr3_length: 15; v_call: TRBV6-5; j_call: TRBJ1-5; clone_size: -; d_call: -; cdr3_aa: CASSTQGFSNQPQHF; cdr3_nt: TGTGCCAGCAGTACCCAGGGGTTTAGCAATCAGCCCCAGCATTTT
cdr3_length: 14; v_call: TRBV30; j_call: TRBJ1-3; clone_size: -; d_call: -; cdr3_aa: CAWRPPGTVNTIYF; cdr3_nt: TGTGCCTGGAGGCCGCCGGGAACCGTGAACACCATATATTTT
cdr3_length: 15; v_call: TRBV6-5; j_call: TRBJ2-2; clone_size: -; d_call: TRBD1; cdr3_aa: CASSPGTGETGELFF; cdr3_nt: TGTGCCAGCAGCCCCGGGACAGGGGAAACCGGGGAGCTGTTTTTT
cdr3_length: 13; v_call: TRBV9; j_call: TRBJ2-7; clone_size: -; d_call: -; cdr3_aa: CASSVGSTYEQYF; cdr3_nt: TGTGCCAGCAGCGTAGGTAGCACCTACGAGCAGTACTTC
cdr3_length: 14; v_call: TRBV5-1; j_call: TRBJ1-1; clone_size: -; d_call: -; cdr3_aa: CASKHGSVVTEAFF; cdr3_nt: TGCGCCAGCAAACATGGTTCCGTGGTCACTGAAGCTTTCTTT
cdr3_length: 16; v_call: TRBV7-9; j_call: TRBJ2-7; clone_size: -; d_call: -; cdr3_aa: CASSTWTAESPYEQYF; cdr3_nt: TGTGCCAGCAGCACCTGGACAGCTGAGTCTCCCTACGAGCAGTACTTC